This T cell receptor beta chain was sequenced in a study of cytotoxic CD8 clonotypes in ibrutinib-treated CLL. Overall study results and limits: Sampling schedules were unmatched across sustained-remission and progressing patients. There were few public clonotypes, and on treatment they contracted or stayed stable.

With respect to this clone: What it recognizes is unknown.

Clones were sequenced by immunoSEQ multiplex PCR, and TCRdb holds only the in-frame ones, with some missing. This sample yields 58,000 or so clones, of which roughly 50% are seen a single time; around 15% belongs to the top ten. V was shortened by 2 bases and J by 0 bases, with 22 bases between the two germline ends. CDR3 size: 19 residues. The germline V gene has CDR1 SGHVS and CDR2 FQNEAQ. V is TRBV7-8 and J is TRBJ1-2, with no clear D. Specimen: PBMCs, collected after 12 months of ibrutinib treatment. The receptor was isolated from a human donor with chronic lymphocytic leukemia. The CDR3 sequence is CASSLSPGVTSPANYGYTF. The DNA of the CDR3 is TGTGCCAGCAGCTTATCCCCAGGAGTAACCAGTCCAGCTAACTATGGCTACACCTTC.